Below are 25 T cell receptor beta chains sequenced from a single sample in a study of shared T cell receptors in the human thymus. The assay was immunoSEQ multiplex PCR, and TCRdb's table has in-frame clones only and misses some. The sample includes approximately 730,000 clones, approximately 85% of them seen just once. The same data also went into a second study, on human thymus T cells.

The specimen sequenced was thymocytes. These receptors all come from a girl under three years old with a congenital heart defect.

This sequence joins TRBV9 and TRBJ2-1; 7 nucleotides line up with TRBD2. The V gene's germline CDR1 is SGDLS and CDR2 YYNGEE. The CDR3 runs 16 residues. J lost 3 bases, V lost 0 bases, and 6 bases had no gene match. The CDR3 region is CASSVERGPYYNEQFF. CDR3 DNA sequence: TGTGCCAGCAGCGTAGAGCGGGGCCCCTACTACAATGAGCAGTTCTTC.

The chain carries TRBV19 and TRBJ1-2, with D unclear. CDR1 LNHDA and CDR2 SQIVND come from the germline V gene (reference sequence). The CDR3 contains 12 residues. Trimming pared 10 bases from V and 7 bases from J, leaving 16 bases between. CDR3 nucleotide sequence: TGTGCCATCTCCCACCCGGGTTGTGGCTACACCTTC. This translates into CAISHPGCGYTF.

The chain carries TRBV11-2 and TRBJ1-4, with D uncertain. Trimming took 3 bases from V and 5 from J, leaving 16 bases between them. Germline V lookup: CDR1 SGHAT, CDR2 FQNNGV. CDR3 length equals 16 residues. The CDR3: CASSFTSDFLNEKLFF. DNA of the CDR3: TGTGCCAGCAGCTTTACGTCAGACTTCTTAAATGAAAAACTGTTTTTT.

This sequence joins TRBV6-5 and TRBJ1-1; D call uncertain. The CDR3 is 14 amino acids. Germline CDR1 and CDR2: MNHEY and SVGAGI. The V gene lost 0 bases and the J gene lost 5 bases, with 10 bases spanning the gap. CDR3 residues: CASSYSRQITEAFF. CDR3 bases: TGTGCCAGCAGTTACTCGCGGCAGATAACTGAAGCTTTCTTT.

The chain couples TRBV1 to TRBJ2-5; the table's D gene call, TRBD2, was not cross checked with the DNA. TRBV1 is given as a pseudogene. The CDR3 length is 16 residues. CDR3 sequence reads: CTSSQVRLAGEETQYF. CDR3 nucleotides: TGCACCAGCAGCCAAGTGAGACTAGCGGGGGAAGAGACCCAGTACTTC.

CDR3 loop: CAWDGDLAGGPHEQYF. CDR3 DNA: TGTGCCTGGGACGGGGATCTAGCGGGGGGGCCCCACGAGCAGTACTTC. The V gene is TRBV30, the J gene TRBJ2-7; TRBD2 matches 12 bases. Germline trimming cut 5 bases from V and 5 bases from J; bases unmatched to any gene: 13. The CDR3 has 16 amino acids. Germline CDR1 is GTSNPN and CDR2 is SVGIG (reference sequence).

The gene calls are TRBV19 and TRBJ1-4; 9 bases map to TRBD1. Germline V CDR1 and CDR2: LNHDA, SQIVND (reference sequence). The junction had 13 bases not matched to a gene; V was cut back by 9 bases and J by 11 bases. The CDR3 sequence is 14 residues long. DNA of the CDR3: TGTGCCAGCCTATCCGGGACAGGGATGAAGAAACTGTTTTTT. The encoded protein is CASLSGTGMKKLFF.

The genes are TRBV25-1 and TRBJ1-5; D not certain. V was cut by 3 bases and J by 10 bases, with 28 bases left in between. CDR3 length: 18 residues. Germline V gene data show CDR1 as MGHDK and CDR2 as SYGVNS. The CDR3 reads CASSDPRTESGSLGPQHF. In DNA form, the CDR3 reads TGTGCCAGCAGTGACCCCCGCACCGAATCCGGGTCCTTAGGACCCCAGCATTTT.

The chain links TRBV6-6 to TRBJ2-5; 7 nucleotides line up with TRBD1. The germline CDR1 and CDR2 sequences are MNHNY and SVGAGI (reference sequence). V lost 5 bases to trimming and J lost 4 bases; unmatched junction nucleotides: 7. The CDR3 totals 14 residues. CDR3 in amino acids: CASSHIDRVETQYF. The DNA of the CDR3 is TGTGCCAGCAGTCACATCGACAGGGTAGAGACCCAGTACTTC.

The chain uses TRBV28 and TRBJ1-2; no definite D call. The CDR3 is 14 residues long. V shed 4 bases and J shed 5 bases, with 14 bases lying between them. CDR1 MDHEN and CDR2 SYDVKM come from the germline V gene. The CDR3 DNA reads TGTGCCAGCAGTTCCCGCGCGGAAGAATATGGCTACACCTTC. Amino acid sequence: CASSSRAEEYGYTF.

For the CDR3, the DNA is TGTGCCAGCAGTTTATCCAGGGTAGGGGGATGGGCCAACGTCCTGACTTTC. Its translation is CASSLSRVGGWANVLTF. The J gene is TRBJ2-6, the V gene TRBV27, with D possibly being TRBD1 (6 bases). The CDR3 length is 17 residues. Trimming stripped 0 bases from V and 5 bases from J, with 14 bases between. Germline CDR1 and CDR2: MNHEY and SMNVEV (reference sequence).

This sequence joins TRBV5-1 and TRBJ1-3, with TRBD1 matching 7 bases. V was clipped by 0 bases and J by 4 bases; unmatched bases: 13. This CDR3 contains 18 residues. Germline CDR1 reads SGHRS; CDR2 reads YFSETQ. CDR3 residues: CASSLGYRGGLRGNTIYF. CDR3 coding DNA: TGCGCCAGCAGCTTGGGTTATAGAGGGGGCCTTCGAGGAAACACCATATATTTT.

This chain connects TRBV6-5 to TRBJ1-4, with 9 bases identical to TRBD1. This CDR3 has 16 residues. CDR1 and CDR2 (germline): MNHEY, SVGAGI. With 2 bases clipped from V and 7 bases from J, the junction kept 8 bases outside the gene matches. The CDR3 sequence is CASSYHVGQGGEKLFF. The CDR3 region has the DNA TGTGCCAGCAGTTACCACGTGGGACAGGGCGGTGAAAAACTGTTTTTT.

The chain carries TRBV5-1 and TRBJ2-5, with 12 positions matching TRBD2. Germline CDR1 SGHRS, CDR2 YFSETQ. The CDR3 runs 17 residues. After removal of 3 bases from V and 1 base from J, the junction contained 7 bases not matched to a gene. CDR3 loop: CASSYNPSGGVQETQYF. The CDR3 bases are TGCGCCAGCAGCTACAACCCTAGCGGGGGGGTCCAAGAGACCCAGTACTTC.

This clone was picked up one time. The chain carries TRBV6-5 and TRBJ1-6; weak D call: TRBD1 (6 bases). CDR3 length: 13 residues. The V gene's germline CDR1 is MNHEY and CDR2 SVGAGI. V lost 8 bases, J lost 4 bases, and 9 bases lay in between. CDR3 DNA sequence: TGTGCCAGCGGACAGATTTATAATTCACCCCTCCACTTT. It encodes CASGQIYNSPLHF.

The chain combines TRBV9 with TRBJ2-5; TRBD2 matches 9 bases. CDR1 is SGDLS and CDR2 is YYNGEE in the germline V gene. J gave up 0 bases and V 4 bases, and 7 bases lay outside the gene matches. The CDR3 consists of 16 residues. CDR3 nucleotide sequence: TGTGCCAGCAGCCCACAGCGGGGGGAGTACCAAGAGACCCAGTACTTC. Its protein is CASSPQRGEYQETQYF.

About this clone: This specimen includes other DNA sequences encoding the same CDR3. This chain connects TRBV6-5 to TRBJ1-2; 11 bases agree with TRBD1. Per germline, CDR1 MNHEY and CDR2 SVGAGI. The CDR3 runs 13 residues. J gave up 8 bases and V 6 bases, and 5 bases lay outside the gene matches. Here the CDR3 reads CASSPGQGDGYTF. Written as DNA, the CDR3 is TGTGCCAGCAGCCCGGGACAGGGGGACGGCTACACCTTC.

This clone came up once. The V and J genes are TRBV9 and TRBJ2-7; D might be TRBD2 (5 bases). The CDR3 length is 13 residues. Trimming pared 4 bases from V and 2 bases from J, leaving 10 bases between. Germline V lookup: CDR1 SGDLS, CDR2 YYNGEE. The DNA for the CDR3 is TGTGCCAGCAGCCCCACCGGGGCCTACGAGCAGTACTTC. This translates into CASSPTGAYEQYF.

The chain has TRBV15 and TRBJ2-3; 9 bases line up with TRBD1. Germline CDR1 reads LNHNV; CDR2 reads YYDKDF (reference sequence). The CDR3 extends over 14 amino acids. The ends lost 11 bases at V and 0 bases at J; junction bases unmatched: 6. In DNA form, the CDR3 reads TGTGCCGACGGACAGGGGCATAGCACAGATACGCAGTATTTT. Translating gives CADGQGHSTDTQYF. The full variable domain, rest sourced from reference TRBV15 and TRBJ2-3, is DAMVIQNPRYQVTQFGKPVTLSCSQTLNHNVMYWYQQKSSQAPKLLFHYYDKDFNNEADTPDNFQSRRPNTSFCFLDIRSPGLGDTAMYLCADGQGHSTDTQYFGPGTRLTVL.

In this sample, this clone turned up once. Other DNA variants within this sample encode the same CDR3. CDR3 amino acids: CASSLLKTENTEAFF. CDR3 coding DNA: TGTGCCAGCAGTTTACTCAAGACAGAGAACACTGAAGCTTTCTTT. The rearrangement links TRBV28 to TRBJ1-1, with a possible D match to TRBD1 (5 bases). This CDR3 is built from 15 residues. The germline V gene has CDR1 MDHEN and CDR2 SYDVKM. V lost 2 bases to trimming and J lost 1 base, with 11 bases between them.

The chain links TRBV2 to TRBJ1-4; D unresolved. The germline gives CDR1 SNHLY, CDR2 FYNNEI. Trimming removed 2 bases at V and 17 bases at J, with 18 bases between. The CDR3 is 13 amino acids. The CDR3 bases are TGTGCCAGCAGTGAACGGGGTGAAGGGAGCCGATTTTTT. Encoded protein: CASSERGEGSRFF.

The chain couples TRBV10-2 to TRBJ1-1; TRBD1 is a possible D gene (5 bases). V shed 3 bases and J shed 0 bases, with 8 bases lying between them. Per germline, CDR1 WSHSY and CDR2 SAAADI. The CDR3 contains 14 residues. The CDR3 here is CASSEGHMNTEAFF. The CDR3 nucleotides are TGCGCCAGCAGTGAAGGACATATGAACACTGAAGCTTTCTTT.

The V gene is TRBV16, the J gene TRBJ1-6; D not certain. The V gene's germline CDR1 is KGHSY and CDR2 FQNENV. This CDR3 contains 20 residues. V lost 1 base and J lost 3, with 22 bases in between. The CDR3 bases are TGTGCCAGCAGCCAATGTCGAGGGAGACCCATTCGAGACTATAATTCACCCCTCCACTTT. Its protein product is CASSQCRGRPIRDYNSPLHF.

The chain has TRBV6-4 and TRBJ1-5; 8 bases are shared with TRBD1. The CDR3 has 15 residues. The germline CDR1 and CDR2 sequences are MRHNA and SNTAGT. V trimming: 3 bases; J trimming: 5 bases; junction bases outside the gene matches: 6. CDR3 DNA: TGTGCCAGCAGTGAACAGGGGGGTCCTGATCAGCCCCAGCATTTT. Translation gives CASSEQGGPDQPQHF.

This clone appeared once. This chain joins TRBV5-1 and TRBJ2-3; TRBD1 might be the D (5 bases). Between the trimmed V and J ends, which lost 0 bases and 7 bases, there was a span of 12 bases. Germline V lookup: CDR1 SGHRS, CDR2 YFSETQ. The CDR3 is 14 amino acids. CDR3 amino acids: CASSLVDNRNTQYF. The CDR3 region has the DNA TGCGCCAGCAGCTTGGTGGACAACAGGAATACGCAGTATTTT.